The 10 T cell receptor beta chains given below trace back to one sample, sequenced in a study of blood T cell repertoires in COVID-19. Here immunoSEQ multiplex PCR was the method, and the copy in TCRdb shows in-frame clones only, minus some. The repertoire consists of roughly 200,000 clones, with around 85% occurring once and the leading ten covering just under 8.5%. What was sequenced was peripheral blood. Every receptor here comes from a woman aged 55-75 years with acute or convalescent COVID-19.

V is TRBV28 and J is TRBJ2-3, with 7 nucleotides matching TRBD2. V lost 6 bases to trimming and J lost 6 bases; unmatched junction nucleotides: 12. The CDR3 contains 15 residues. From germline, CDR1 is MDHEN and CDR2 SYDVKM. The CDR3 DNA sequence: TGTGCCAGCAGCCCAAGCCCACTACTAGCGGATACGCAGTATTTT. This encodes CASSPSPLLADTQYF.

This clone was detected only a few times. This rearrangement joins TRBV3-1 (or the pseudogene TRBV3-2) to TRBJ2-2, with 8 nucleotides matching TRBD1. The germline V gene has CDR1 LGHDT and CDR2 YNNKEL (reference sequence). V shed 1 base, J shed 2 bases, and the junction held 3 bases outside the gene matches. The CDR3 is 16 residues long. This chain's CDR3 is CASSQVTGVNTGELFF. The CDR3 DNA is TGTGCCAGCAGCCAAGTGACAGGGGTCAACACCGGGGAGCTGTTTTTT.

In nucleotides, the CDR3 is TGTGCCAGCAGCTACTTAGCGGAATACCAAGAGACCCAGTACTTC. Protein product: CASSYLAEYQETQYF. This chain links TRBV7-9 with TRBJ2-5, with TRBD2 as a possible D gene (6 bases). The germline V gene encodes CDR1 SEHNR and CDR2 FQNEAQ (reference sequence). The ends were cut back, 4 bases at V and 0 bases at J, with 12 bases in the middle. This CDR3 is built from 15 residues.

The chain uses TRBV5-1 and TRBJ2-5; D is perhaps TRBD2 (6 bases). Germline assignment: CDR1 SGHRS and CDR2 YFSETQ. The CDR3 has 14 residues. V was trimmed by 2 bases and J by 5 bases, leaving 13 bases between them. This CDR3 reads CASSFGGVRETQYF. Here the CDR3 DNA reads TGCGCCAGCAGCTTCGGAGGGGTTAGGGAGACCCAGTACTTC. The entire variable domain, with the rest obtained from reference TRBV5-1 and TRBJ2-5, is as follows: KAGVTQTPRYLIKTRGQQVTLSCSPISGHRSVSWYQQTPGQGLQFLFEYFSETQRNKGNFPGRFSGRQFSNSRSEMNVSTLELGDSALYLCASSFGGVRETQYFGPGTRLLVL.

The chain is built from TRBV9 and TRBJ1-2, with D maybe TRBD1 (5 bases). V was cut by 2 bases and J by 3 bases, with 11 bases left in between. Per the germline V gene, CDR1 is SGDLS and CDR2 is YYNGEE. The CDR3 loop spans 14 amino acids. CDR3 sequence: CASSVEVRDYGYTF. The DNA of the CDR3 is TGTGCCAGCAGCGTTGAGGTCAGGGACTATGGCTACACCTTC.

The CDR3 DNA reads TGTGCCAGAGCTCCTCCCGGGACTGTGCCTAGGGACGAGCAGTACTTC. Protein product: CARAPPGTVPRDEQYF. V usage is TRBV25-1 and J usage is TRBJ2-7; weak D call: TRBD2 (6 bases). Germline lookup yields CDR1 MGHDK and CDR2 SYGVNS. CDR3 length: 16 residues. The V end lost 9 bases, the J end lost 5 bases, and 26 bases lay between the germline ends.

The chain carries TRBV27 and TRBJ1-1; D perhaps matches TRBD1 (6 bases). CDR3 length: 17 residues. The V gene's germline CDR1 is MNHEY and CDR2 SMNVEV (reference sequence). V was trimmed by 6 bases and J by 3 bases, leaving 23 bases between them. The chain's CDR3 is CASRPSGRGAGYTEAFF. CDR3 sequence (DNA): TGTGCCAGCAGACCCTCCGGCCGGGGGGCCGGATACACTGAAGCTTTCTTT.

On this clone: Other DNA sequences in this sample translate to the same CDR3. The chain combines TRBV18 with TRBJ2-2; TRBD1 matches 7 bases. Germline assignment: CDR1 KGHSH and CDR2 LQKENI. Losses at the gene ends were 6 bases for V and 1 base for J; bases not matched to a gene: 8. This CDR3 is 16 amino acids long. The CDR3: CASSPRQGRNTGELFF. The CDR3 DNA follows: TGTGCCAGCTCTCCCCGACAGGGTCGGAACACCGGGGAGCTGTTTTTT.

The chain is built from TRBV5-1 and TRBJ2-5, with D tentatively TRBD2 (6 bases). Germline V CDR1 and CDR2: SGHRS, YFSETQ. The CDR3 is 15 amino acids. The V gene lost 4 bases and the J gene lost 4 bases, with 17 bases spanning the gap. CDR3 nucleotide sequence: TGCGCCAGCAGCGATAGCGGAAGATCACGAGAGACCCAGTACTTC. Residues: CASSDSGRSRETQYF. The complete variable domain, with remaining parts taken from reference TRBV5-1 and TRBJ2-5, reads KAGVTQTPRYLIKTRGQQVTLSCSPISGHRSVSWYQQTPGQGLQFLFEYFSETQRNKGNFPGRFSGRQFSNSRSEMNVSTLELGDSALYLCASSDSGRSRETQYFGPGTRLLVL.

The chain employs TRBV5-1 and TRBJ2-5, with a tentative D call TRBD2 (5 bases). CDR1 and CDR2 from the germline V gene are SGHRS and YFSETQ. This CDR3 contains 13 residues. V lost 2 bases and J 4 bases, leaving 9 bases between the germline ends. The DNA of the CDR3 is TGCGCCAGCAGCTTCGAGGGTACAGAGACCCAGTACTTC. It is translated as CASSFEGTETQYF.